The 16 T cell receptor beta chains given below trace back to one sample, sequenced in a study of blood T cell repertoires in COVID-19. Assay: immunoSEQ multiplex PCR; the TCRdb copy retains only in-frame clones and omits some. This sample yields some 150,000 clones, of which 65% to 90% are seen a single time; 9.5% to 13% belongs to the top ten. Sequenced sample: peripheral blood. Source of these receptors: a woman aged 60-70 years with COVID-19, enrolled during active disease.

The J gene is TRBJ2-2, the V gene TRBV19, with 8 nucleotides matching TRBD2. Germline trimming cut 6 bases from V and 3 bases from J; bases unmatched to any gene: 6. CDR1 is LNHDA and CDR2 is SQIVND in the germline V gene (reference sequence). This CDR3 has 15 amino acids. In DNA, the CDR3 is TGTGCCAGTAGATCTAGCGGGCGATACACCGGGGAGCTGTTTTTT. Its protein is CASRSSGRYTGELFF.

The chain carries TRBV11-3 and TRBJ1-2; D gene uncertain. The V gene's germline CDR1 is SGHNT and CDR2 YENEEA. The CDR3 extends over 12 amino acids. The V and J ends lost 1 base and 7 bases respectively, with 7 bases between them. The CDR3 DNA reads as TGTGCCAGCAGCTTAGGGGAGCGTGGCTACACCTTC. Translated: CASSLGERGYTF.

The chain couples TRBV5-1 to TRBJ1-1, with D maybe TRBD1 (6 bases). This CDR3 spans 15 amino acids. Per the germline V gene, CDR1 is SGHRS and CDR2 is YFSETQ. The V end was cut by 4 bases, the J end by 1 base, with 14 bases between. This CDR3 is CASSPLWGPNTEAFF. The CDR3 DNA reads as TGCGCCAGCAGCCCGCTTTGGGGGCCGAACACTGAAGCTTTCTTT. The entire variable domain, with the rest obtained from reference TRBV5-1 and TRBJ1-1, is as follows: KAGVTQTPRYLIKTRGQQVTLSCSPISGHRSVSWYQQTPGQGLQFLFEYFSETQRNKGNFPGRFSGRQFSNSRSEMNVSTLELGDSALYLCASSPLWGPNTEAFFGQGTRLTVV.

Here the CDR3 reads CASSWDRQETQYF. DNA for the CDR3: TGTGCCAGCAGCTGGGACAGGCAAGAGACCCAGTACTTC. The genes are TRBV13 and TRBJ2-5; 8 bases match TRBD1. Germline CDR1 is PRHDT and CDR2 is FYEKMQ (reference sequence). V dropped 4 bases and J dropped 2; count of bases not matched to a gene: 0. This CDR3 region has 13 residues.

The chain recombines TRBV7-2 with TRBJ1-2; D gene ambiguous. This CDR3 spans 16 amino acids. The germline V gene has CDR1 SGHTA and CDR2 FQGNSA. V was clipped by 2 bases and J by 0 bases, with 13 bases between them. CDR3 protein: CASSLTLLAANYGYTF. DNA of the CDR3: TGTGCCAGCAGCTTAACTCTCCTAGCCGCTAACTATGGCTACACCTTC.

This clone was picked up a small number of times. J is TRBJ1-5 and V is TRBV30, with a tentative D call TRBD1 (5 bases). CDR3 size: 12 residues. V was pared by 4 bases and J by 4 bases, with 8 bases between. The germline gives CDR1 GTSNPN, CDR2 SVGIG (reference sequence). CDR3 protein: CAWTRGNQPQHF. CDR3 nucleotide sequence: TGTGCCTGGACCCGGGGGAATCAGCCCCAGCATTTT.

V gene TRBV18 combines with J gene TRBJ1-1, with D possibly being TRBD1 (5 bases). Trimming removed 4 bases from V and 4 bases from J, with 16 bases in between. The CDR3 is 15 amino acids. Germline assignment: CDR1 KGHSH and CDR2 LQKENI. This CDR3 reads CASSQKTGGGTEAFF. For the CDR3, the DNA is TGTGCCAGCTCACAAAAGACTGGCGGGGGCACTGAAGCTTTCTTT.

The CDR3 DNA sequence: TGTGCCAGCAGCCTCTGTCTCCATCCCGCGGGCTCCTACGAGCAGTACGTC. It codes for CASSLCLHPAGSYEQYV. This rearrangement joins TRBV9 to TRBJ2-7; maybe TRBD2 (5 bases). The CDR3 is 17 residues long. The germline V gene encodes CDR1 SGDLS and CDR2 YYNGEE. Between the trimmed V and J ends, which lost 4 bases and 0 bases, there was a span of 20 bases.

This clone was observed a few times. This chain joins TRBV6-1 and TRBJ2-1; TRBD2 is a possible D gene (6 bases). This CDR3 contains 14 residues. CDR1 and CDR2 from the germline V gene are MNHNS and SASEGT. V was cut by 2 bases and J by 7 bases, with 12 bases left in between. In nucleotides, the CDR3 is TGTGCCAGCAGTGAACGGGGGAAAAAGAATGAGCAGTTCTTC. Protein product: CASSERGKKNEQFF.

V gene TRBV7-2 combines with J gene TRBJ2-1; 9 nucleotides agree with TRBD2. The ends lost 5 bases at V and 0 bases at J; junction bases unmatched: 2. The CDR3 is 15 amino acids. Germline-derived CDR1 and CDR2 are SGHTA and FQGNSA. CDR3 loop: CASSELAGSYNEQFF. The CDR3 DNA sequence: TGTGCCAGCAGCGAACTAGCGGGCTCCTACAATGAGCAGTTCTTC.

This rearrangement joins TRBV3-1 (or the pseudogene TRBV3-2) to TRBJ1-5, with 9 bases matching TRBD1. CDR1 LGHDT and CDR2 YNNKEL come from the germline V gene (reference sequence). V was pared by 2 bases and J by 4 bases, with 3 bases of the junction left unmatched. The CDR3 extends over 15 amino acids. In nucleotides, the CDR3 is TGTGCCAGCAGCCAATCGGACAGGGGAAATCAGCCCCAGCATTTT. This translates into CASSQSDRGNQPQHF.

This chain links TRBV7-2 with TRBJ2-7; TRBD2 agrees at 10 bases. CDR3 length: 15 amino acids. The germline gives CDR1 SGHTA, CDR2 FQGNSA. V lost 5 bases, J lost 2 bases, and 6 bases stayed unmatched. The CDR3, as DNA: TGTGCCAGCAGCCAAGGGACTAGCGCCGCCTACGAGCAGTACGTC. Protein: CASSQGTSAAYEQYV.

The chain recombines TRBV19 with TRBJ2-3; perhaps TRBD1 as D (6 bases). V was pared by 7 bases and J by 10 bases, with 21 bases between. The length of the CDR3 is 14 residues. The V gene's germline CDR1 is LNHDA and CDR2 SQIVND (reference sequence). CDR3 DNA sequence: TGTGCCAGTATTTCGACAGGAACCCTCGGAGCGCAGTATTTT. Its translation: CASISTGTLGAQYF.

The chain recombines TRBV5-4 with TRBJ1-1; TRBD1 matches at 7 bases. CDR1 is SGHNT and CDR2 is YYREEE in the germline V gene (reference sequence). This CDR3 is built from 17 residues. With 4 bases clipped from V and 1 base from J, the junction kept 13 bases outside the gene matches. The CDR3 region has the DNA TGTGCCAGCAGCAGTCCAAGTCCCGGGACAGCGAACACTGAAGCTTTCTTT. Translated: CASSSPSPGTANTEAFF.

The chain has TRBV30 and TRBJ1-1, with TRBD1 matching over 10 bases. The CDR3 covers 14 residues. Germline assignment: CDR1 GTSNPN and CDR2 SVGIG (reference sequence). The V gene end was trimmed by 2 bases and the J gene end by 5 bases; junction bases not matched to a gene: 5. The CDR3 is CAWSRQGARTEAFF. The CDR3, as DNA: TGTGCCTGGAGTCGACAGGGGGCAAGGACTGAAGCTTTCTTT. The full variable domain, its missing parts supplied by reference TRBV30 and TRBJ1-1, is SQTIHQWPATLVQPVGSPLSLECTVEGTSNPNLYWYRQAAGRGLQLLFYSVGIGQISSEVPQNLSASRPQDRQFILSSKKLLLSDSGFYLCAWSRQGARTEAFFGQGTRLTVV.

This clone occurred a few times. The J gene is TRBJ2-5, the V gene TRBV10-1; tentatively, D is TRBD2 (5 bases). The V and J ends lost 8 bases and 7 bases respectively, with 17 bases between them. Germline V gene lookup returns CDR1 WNHNN and CDR2 SYGVQD (reference sequence). The CDR3 sequence is 13 residues long. The CDR3 protein is CASSELVGGTQYF. The CDR3 region has the DNA TGCGCCAGCTCGGAACTAGTCGGTGGGACCCAGTACTTC.